This T cell receptor beta chain is from a study of early T cells in non-severe SARS-CoV-2 infection. About the study: Investigators sequenced bulk RNA drawn from unsorted whole blood, and chains remained unpaired.

This clonotype occurred many times. Its antigen is not known. General study results and limits: CD4 and private specificities were missed by VDJdb matching, which favored anti-spike CD8 responses.

Molecules of cDNA were individually given unique molecular identifiers that were attached to them. TCRdb fed the 5' RACE reads into MiXCR, producing one record per CDR3 protein. The table includes about 30,000 distinct CDR3 sequences, roughly 5.7% detected once. The V segment lost 4 bases and the J segment 6 bases; nucleotides outside the gene matches: 4. The length of the CDR3 is 14 residues. CDR1 and CDR2 (germline): SGDLS, YYNGEE. The source material was whole blood. The chain is built from TRBV9 and TRBJ2-7, with 13 bases that match TRBD2. The source is an adult who was a healthcare worker with PCR-confirmed SARS-CoV-2 infection or an uninfected control (not recorded which). CDR3 DNA sequence: TGTGCCAGCAGCTGGACTAGCGGGGGTGGCGAGCAGTACTTC. It codes for CASSWTSGGGEQYF.